This T cell receptor beta chain was captured in a study of blood T cell repertoires in COVID-19. In the study overall: COVID-19 samples collected from the United States, Italy and Spain covered acute and convalescent phases.

The CDR3 covers 15 residues. Looked up from germline, CDR1 is SEHNR and CDR2 is FQNEAQ (reference sequence). V was pared by 10 bases and J by 7 bases, with 20 bases between. The repertoire was sequenced with immunoSEQ multiplex PCR; TCRdb's copy has only in-frame clones and lacks some. Of fewer than 70,000 clones in the sample, over 75% are singletons; the top ten hold around 2%. This chain joins TRBV7-9 and TRBJ1-6; D is uncertain. The TCR was taken from a human donor in a cohort sampled during active COVID-19. Sequenced sample: peripheral blood. The DNA of the CDR3 is TGTGCCACGCAAAAAAATTACCCCCAGAATTCACCCCTCCACTTT. It specifies CATQKNYPQNSPLHF.